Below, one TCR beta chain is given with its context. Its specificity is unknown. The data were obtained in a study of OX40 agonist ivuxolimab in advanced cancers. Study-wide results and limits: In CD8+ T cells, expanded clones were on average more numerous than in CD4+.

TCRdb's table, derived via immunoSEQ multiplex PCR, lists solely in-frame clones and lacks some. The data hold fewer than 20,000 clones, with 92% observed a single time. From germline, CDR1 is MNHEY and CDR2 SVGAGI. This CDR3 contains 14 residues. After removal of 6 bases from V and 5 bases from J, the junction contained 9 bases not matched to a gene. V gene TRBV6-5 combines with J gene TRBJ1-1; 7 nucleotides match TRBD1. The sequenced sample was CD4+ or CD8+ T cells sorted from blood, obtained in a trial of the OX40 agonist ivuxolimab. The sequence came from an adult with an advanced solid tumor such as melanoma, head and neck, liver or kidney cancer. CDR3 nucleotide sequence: TGTGCCAGCAGGCAATCGACAGGGAGTACTGAAGCTTTCTTT. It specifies CASRQSTGSTEAFF.